One sample yielded the 8 T cell receptor beta chains listed below, sequenced in a study of T-cell memory formation after mild COVID-19. TCRdb re-called the 5' RACE reads with MiXCR, one entry per CDR3 protein. This sample yields about 55,000 distinct CDR3 sequences, of which approximately 9.5% are seen a single time; about 1.1% belongs to the top ten. The sequencing input was PBMCs or a T cell subset sorted from them (not recorded which). The receptors originated from a man younger than 30 who had mild COVID-19 (a few samples of this study predate the infection). Cell type and time point are not known.

The V and J genes are TRBV3-1 and TRBJ2-5; D not resolved. The V and J ends lost 3 bases and 1 base respectively, with 9 bases between them. The V gene's germline CDR1 is LGHDT and CDR2 YNNKEL (reference sequence). The CDR3 loop spans 14 amino acids. The chain's CDR3 is CASSHRDLQETQYF. For the CDR3, the DNA is TGTGCCAGCAGCCACAGAGACCTCCAAGAGACCCAGTACTTC.

In its sample, this clonotype was seen a few times. This chain uses TRBV9 with TRBJ2-1; D is unclear. Trimming removed 0 bases at V and 8 bases at J, with 15 bases between. This CDR3 spans 15 amino acids. CDR1 is SGDLS and CDR2 is YYNGEE in the germline V gene. Written as DNA, the CDR3 is TGTGCCAGCAGCGTAGGTCTCTGGATGGGCGATGAGCAGTTCTTC. Its translation is CASSVGLWMGDEQFF.

The table lists this clonotype with a few counts. An end of the junction does not agree with germline; a read error may underlie this. The rearrangement uses TRBV7-2 and TRBJ1-6; D remains ambiguous. The CDR3 has 12 residues. The germline V gene encodes CDR1 SGHTA and CDR2 FQGNSA. CDR3 amino acids: CASSSNNSPLHF. In DNA, the CDR3 is TGTGCCAGCAGCTCCAATAATTCACCCCTCCACTTT. Together with reference TRBV7-2 and TRBJ1-6, the CDR3 gives the full variable domain: GAGVSQSPSNKVTEKGKDVELRCDPISGHTALYWYRQSLGQGLEFLIYFQGNSAPDKSGLPSDRFSAERTGGSVSTLTIQRTQQEDSAVYLCASSSNNSPLHFGNGTRLTVT.

This chain uses TRBV2 with TRBJ1-2, with a weak D call TRBD1 (5 bases). Germline assignment: CDR1 SNHLY and CDR2 FYNNEI. The V gene lost 5 bases and the J gene lost 4 bases, with 14 bases spanning the gap. This CDR3 spans 14 amino acids. The CDR3 nucleotides are TGTGCCAGCAGTCCCCAAAGAGGGGTCTATGGCTACACCTTC. Encoded protein: CASSPQRGVYGYTF.

This chain links TRBV4-1 with TRBJ1-2, with 8 bases fitting TRBD1. CDR1 and CDR2 from the germline V gene are MGHRA and YSYEKL. The CDR3 contains 15 residues. After removal of 0 bases from V and 5 bases from J, the junction contained 5 bases not matched to a gene. The CDR3, as DNA: TGCGCCAGCAGCCAAGATCCAGGGGGCTTTTATGGCTACACCTTC. This codes for CASSQDPGGFYGYTF.

This chain links TRBV7-2 with TRBJ2-5; D is unresolved. This CDR3 region has 16 residues. The germline gives CDR1 SGHTA, CDR2 FQGNSA. The ends were cut back, 3 bases at V and 2 bases at J, with 16 bases in the middle. Written as DNA, the CDR3 is TGTGCCAGCAGCTTGAACCCAATTGAGTTACAAGAGACCCAGTACTTC. It is translated as CASSLNPIELQETQYF. Full variable domain (remainder filled in from reference TRBV7-2 and TRBJ2-5): GAGVSQSPSNKVTEKGKDVELRCDPISGHTALYWYRQSLGQGLEFLIYFQGNSAPDKSGLPSDRFSAERTGGSVSTLTIQRTQQEDSAVYLCASSLNPIELQETQYFGPGTRLLVL.

In this sample, this clonotype turned up many times. The V and J genes are TRBV5-1 and TRBJ1-3; no clear D. The CDR3 runs to 13 residues. Trimming took off 4 bases at V and 0 bases at J, with 5 bases between the two ends. CDR1 and CDR2 from the germline V gene are SGHRS and YFSETQ. CDR3 in DNA: TGCGCCAGCAGCCACAGCTCTGGAAACACCATATATTTT. Its translation is CASSHSSGNTIYF. Drawing the rest from reference TRBV5-1 and TRBJ1-3, the complete variable domain is KAGVTQTPRYLIKTRGQQVTLSCSPISGHRSVSWYQQTPGQGLQFLFEYFSETQRNKGNFPGRFSGRQFSNSRSEMNVSTLELGDSALYLCASSHSSGNTIYFGEGSWLTVV.

The gene calls are TRBV12-3 or TRBV12-4 and TRBJ1-5; 7 nucleotides line up with TRBD1. Losses at the gene ends were 5 bases for V and 9 bases for J; bases not matched to a gene: 4. CDR3 length equals 12 residues. The CDR3 sequence is CASSPQGGPQHF. In DNA form, the CDR3 reads TGTGCCAGCAGTCCCCAGGGGGGGCCCCAGCATTTT.